The 19 T cell receptor beta chains given below trace back to one sample, sequenced in a study of cytomegalovirus exposure and HLA in healthy donors. This PCR relied on a set of 60 Vbeta primers and 13 Jbeta primers. Libraries were prepared by immunoSEQ multiplex PCR; TCRdb keeps only in-frame clonotypes and omits some of them. The sample has approximately 140,000 clones; 65% to 90% are singletons. Material for sequencing was PBMCs. The receptors here all came from a man aged 18 to 30 in good health and CMV-seronegative.

This chain's CDR3 is CASSLAPDLLTDTQYF. CDR3 coding DNA: TGTGCCAGCAGCTTAGCGCCGGACTTACTCACAGATACGCAGTATTTT. The V and J genes are TRBV7-6 and TRBJ2-3, with D maybe TRBD2 (5 bases). CDR1 is SGHVS and CDR2 is FNYEAQ in the germline V gene. V lost 0 bases and J 2 bases, leaving 12 bases between the germline ends. This CDR3 region has 16 residues.

The chain couples TRBV5-4 to TRBJ2-7, with D perhaps matching TRBD1 (5 bases). Trimming took 0 bases from V and 5 from J, leaving 9 bases between them. The germline CDR1 and CDR2 sequences are SGHNT and YYREEE (reference sequence). This CDR3 comprises 13 residues. CDR3 in amino acids: CASSLDRPNEQYF. DNA for the CDR3: TGTGCCAGCAGCTTGGACAGGCCTAACGAGCAGTACTTC.

This clone was seen a few times. This chain connects TRBV6-6 to TRBJ1-1, with 8 bases identical to TRBD1. The CDR3 spans 15 residues. Germline V gene lookup returns CDR1 MNHNY and CDR2 SVGAGI (reference sequence). With V trimmed by 5 bases and J by 1 base, 6 bases remained unmatched. The CDR3 spells CASSHRDRGNTEAFF. CDR3 nucleotide sequence: TGTGCCAGCAGTCACCGAGACAGGGGGAACACTGAAGCTTTCTTT.

This sequence joins TRBV19 and TRBJ2-5; 8 nucleotides line up with TRBD2. Losses at the gene ends were 1 base for V and 4 bases for J; bases not matched to a gene: 5. This CDR3 has 15 residues. Germline V gene lookup returns CDR1 LNHDA and CDR2 SQIVND (reference sequence). CDR3 loop: CASSIAGGPGETQYF. Here the CDR3 DNA reads TGTGCCAGTAGTATAGCGGGGGGGCCGGGAGAGACCCAGTACTTC.

The chain has TRBV30 and TRBJ1-2, with D possibly being TRBD1 (6 bases). The CDR3 runs 13 residues. Per germline, CDR1 GTSNPN and CDR2 SVGIG (reference sequence). Between the trimmed V and J ends, which lost 5 bases and 4 bases, there was a span of 14 bases. CDR3 loop: CAWSSGAVYGYTF. CDR3 sequence (DNA): TGTGCCTGGTCCTCAGGGGCTGTCTATGGCTACACCTTC.

The V and J genes are TRBV7-9 and TRBJ1-1; D remains unclear. V gave up 3 bases and J gave up 0 bases, with 8 bases separating them. CDR1 and CDR2 from the germline V gene are SEHNR and FQNEAQ (reference sequence). The CDR3 covers 14 residues. In nucleotides, the CDR3 is TGTGCCAGCAGCTTGGGAGTTTTGAACACTGAAGCTTTCTTT. This codes for CASSLGVLNTEAFF. Complete variable domain (other parts from reference TRBV7-9 and TRBJ1-1): DTGVSQNPRHKITKRGQNVTFRCDPISEHNRLYWYRQTLGQGPEFLTYFQNEAQLEKSRLLSDRFSAERPKGSFSTLEIQRTEQGDSAMYLCASSLGVLNTEAFFGQGTRLTVV.

This rearrangement joins TRBV10-3 to TRBJ2-1; D might be TRBD1 (5 bases). The CDR3 consists of 16 residues. Germline CDR1 ENHRY, CDR2 SYGVKD. V lost 2 bases to trimming and J lost 0 bases, with 11 bases between them. The CDR3 reads CAISEIRESSYNEQFF. CDR3 nucleotides: TGTGCCATCAGTGAGATCAGGGAAAGCTCCTACAATGAGCAGTTCTTC.

This clone has only a few counts. The V and J genes are TRBV4-2 and TRBJ2-7; 8 bases agree with TRBD1. Trimming at V came to 1 base and at J to 12 bases, leaving 11 bases not matched to a gene. Germline V gives CDR1 LGHNA, CDR2 YNFKEQ. The length of the CDR3 is 14 residues. The CDR3 region is CASSQGTNRGMSYF. CDR3 DNA sequence: TGTGCCAGCAGCCAAGGTACGAACAGGGGGATGTCGTACTTC.

In this sample, this clone turned up a few times. The CDR3 DNA sequence: TGCGCCAGCAGCCAAGGAGTCGGAGGGATCTATGGCTACACCTTC. Its protein is CASSQGVGGIYGYTF. The genes are TRBV4-3 and TRBJ1-2; D remains ambiguous. The germline gives CDR1 LGHNA, CDR2 YSLEER. The CDR3 totals 15 residues. Trimming stripped 1 base from V and 4 bases from J, with 13 bases between.

This clone appeared a few times. The chain carries TRBV10-1 and TRBJ1-6, with 8 bases matching TRBD1. The V gene's germline CDR1 is WNHNN and CDR2 SYGVQD (reference sequence). The CDR3 spans 14 residues. V lost 5 bases and J lost 7; bases outside the gene matches: 4. The CDR3 loop reads CASSPGGENSPLHF. CDR3 coding DNA: TGCGCCAGCAGTCCAGGGGGCGAAAATTCACCCCTCCACTTT.

The genes are TRBV29-1 and TRBJ2-7; possible D gene TRBD2, 5 bases. The V gene lost 7 bases and the J gene lost 2 bases, with 21 bases spanning the gap. This CDR3 has 15 amino acids. Germline assignment: CDR1 SQVTM and CDR2 ANQGSEA. The CDR3 DNA is TGCAGCGCTACACTAGAGGACGGTAAACCCTACGAGCAGTACTTC. Translating gives CSATLEDGKPYEQYF.

The genes are TRBV2 and TRBJ1-4, with a possible D match to TRBD1 (6 bases). CDR1 SNHLY and CDR2 FYNNEI come from the germline V gene. The CDR3 is made up of 18 amino acids. V gave up 3 bases and J gave up 4 bases, with 21 bases separating them. CDR3 DNA: TGTGCCAGCAGTGACAGGAAGCTATGGACAGTCTATAATGAAAAACTGTTTTTT. Encoded protein: CASSDRKLWTVYNEKLFF.

The chain links TRBV5-1 to TRBJ1-4; TRBD1 agrees at 7 bases. Trimming removed 4 bases from V and 0 bases from J; junction bases left unmatched: 6. The CDR3 totals 16 residues. CDR1 and CDR2 from the germline V gene are SGHRS and YFSETQ. CDR3 in DNA: TGCGCCAGCAGCACGGGACAGCTTGCAACTAATGAAAAACTGTTTTTT. Its translation: CASSTGQLATNEKLFF.

This chain links TRBV6-6 with TRBJ1-2; 9 bases are a match to TRBD1. The CDR3 covers 14 residues. Losses at the gene ends were 6 bases for V and 7 bases for J; bases not matched to a gene: 9. Germline CDR1 reads MNHNY; CDR2 reads SVGAGI (reference sequence). The CDR3 DNA follows: TGTGCCAGCAGCGAAACAGGGGGCTTAAGTGGCTACACCTTC. Translating gives CASSETGGLSGYTF.

This clone was counted a few times. The chain employs TRBV6-5 and TRBJ2-2; 7 nucleotides align to TRBD2. Germline loops: CDR1 MNHEY, CDR2 SVGAGI. V was clipped by 5 bases and J by 6 bases; unmatched bases: 6. The CDR3 is 14 amino acids. CDR3 amino acids: CASSRSAGAGELFF. The CDR3 DNA is TGTGCCAGCAGTCGGTCCGCGGGGGCCGGGGAGCTGTTTTTT.

This sequence joins TRBV27 and TRBJ1-1, with a tentative D call TRBD1 (5 bases). Germline CDR1 is MNHEY and CDR2 is SMNVEV (reference sequence). The CDR3 totals 13 residues. Trimming removed 2 bases at V and 7 bases at J, with 11 bases between. CDR3 sequence: CASSLNNRIEAFF. CDR3 coding DNA: TGTGCCAGCAGTTTAAACAACAGGATTGAAGCTTTCTTT.

This chain joins TRBV27 and TRBJ1-4, with D possibly matching TRBD1 (5 bases). The CDR3 length is 16 residues. From germline, CDR1 is MNHEY and CDR2 SMNVEV (reference sequence). V dropped 2 bases and J dropped 4 bases, with 14 bases sitting between them. CDR3 nucleotides: TGTGCCAGCAGTTTAATTAGAGGCAGGGATAATGAAAAACTGTTTTTT. Protein sequence: CASSLIRGRDNEKLFF.

This chain links TRBV19 with TRBJ1-5; TRBD1 is a possible D gene (5 bases). CDR1 and CDR2 (germline): LNHDA, SQIVND (reference sequence). The CDR3 sequence is 16 residues long. The germline V and J ends were trimmed by 4 bases and 10 bases, with 23 bases remaining between them. The CDR3 loop is CASSTRGGEGFSPQHF. The CDR3 coding sequence is TGTGCCAGTAGTACCCGGGGAGGGGAAGGTTTCAGCCCCCAGCATTTT.

The V call is TRBV9, the J call TRBJ2-3, with TRBD2 matching 13 bases. CDR1 is SGDLS and CDR2 is YYNGEE in the germline V gene. V shed 4 bases and J 8 bases; nucleotides not matched to a gene: 4. There are 14 residues in the CDR3. The CDR3 spells CASSTSGGAATQYF. The CDR3 DNA sequence: TGTGCCAGCAGCACTAGCGGGGGGGCCGCTACGCAGTATTTT.